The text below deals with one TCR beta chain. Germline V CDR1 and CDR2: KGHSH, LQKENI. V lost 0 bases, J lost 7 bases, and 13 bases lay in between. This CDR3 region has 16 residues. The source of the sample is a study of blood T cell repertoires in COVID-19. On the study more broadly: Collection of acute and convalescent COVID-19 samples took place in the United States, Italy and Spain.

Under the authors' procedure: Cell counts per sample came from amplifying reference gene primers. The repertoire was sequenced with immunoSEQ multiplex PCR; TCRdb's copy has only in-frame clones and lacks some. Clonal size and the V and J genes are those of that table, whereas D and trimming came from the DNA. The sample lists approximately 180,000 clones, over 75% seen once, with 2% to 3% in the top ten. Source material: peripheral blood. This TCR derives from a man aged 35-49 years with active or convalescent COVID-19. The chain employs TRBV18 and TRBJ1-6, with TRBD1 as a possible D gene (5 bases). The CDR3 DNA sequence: TGTGCCAGCTCACCACCTGGGCAGGGCCTAAATTCACCCCTCCACTTT. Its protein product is CASSPPGQGLNSPLHF.